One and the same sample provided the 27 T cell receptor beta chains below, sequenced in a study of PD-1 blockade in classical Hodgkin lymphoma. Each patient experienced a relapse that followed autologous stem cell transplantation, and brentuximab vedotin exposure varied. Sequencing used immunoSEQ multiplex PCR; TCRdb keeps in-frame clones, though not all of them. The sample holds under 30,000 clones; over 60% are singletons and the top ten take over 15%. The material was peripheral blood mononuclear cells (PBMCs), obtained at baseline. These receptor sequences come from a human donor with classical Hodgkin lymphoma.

The CDR3 region is CASSLGQGRYEQYF. The CDR3 bases are TGTGCCAGCAGCTTAGGACAGGGGAGGTACGAGCAGTACTTC. The genes are TRBV7-2 and TRBJ2-7; TRBD1 aligns across 8 bases. Germline CDR1 SGHTA, CDR2 FQGNSA. The CDR3 totals 14 residues. The V gene end was trimmed by 1 base and the J gene end by 4 bases; junction bases not matched to a gene: 3. Based on the CDR3 plus reference TRBV7-2 and TRBJ2-7, the full variable domain is GAGVSQSPSNKVTEKGKDVELRCDPISGHTALYWYRQSLGQGLEFLIYFQGNSAPDKSGLPSDRFSAERTGGSVSTLTIQRTQQEDSAVYLCASSLGQGRYEQYFGPGTRLTVT.

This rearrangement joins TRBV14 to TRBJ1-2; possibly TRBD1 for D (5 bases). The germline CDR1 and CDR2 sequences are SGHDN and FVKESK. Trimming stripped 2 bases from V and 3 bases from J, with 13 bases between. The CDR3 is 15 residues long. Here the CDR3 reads CASSQLRGVDYGYTF. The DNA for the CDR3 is TGTGCCAGCAGCCAACTCCGGGGGGTCGACTATGGCTACACCTTC.

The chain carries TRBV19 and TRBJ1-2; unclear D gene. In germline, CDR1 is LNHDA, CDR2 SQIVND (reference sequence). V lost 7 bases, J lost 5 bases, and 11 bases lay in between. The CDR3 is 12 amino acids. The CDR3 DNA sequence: TGTGCCAGTAACCTCCCGGGGTATGGCTACACCTTC. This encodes CASNLPGYGYTF.

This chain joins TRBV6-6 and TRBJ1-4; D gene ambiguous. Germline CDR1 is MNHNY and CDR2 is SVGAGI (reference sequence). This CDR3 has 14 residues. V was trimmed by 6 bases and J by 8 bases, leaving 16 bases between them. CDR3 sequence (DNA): TGTGCCAGCAGCTCCCCAAGTCAGCCGGAAAAACTGTTTTTT. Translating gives CASSSPSQPEKLFF.

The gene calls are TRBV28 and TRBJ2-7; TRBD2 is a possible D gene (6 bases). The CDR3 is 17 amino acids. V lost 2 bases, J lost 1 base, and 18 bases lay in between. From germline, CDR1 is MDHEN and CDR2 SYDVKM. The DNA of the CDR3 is TGTGCCAGCAGTTTACGTGTCCGAGCTAGCGAGTCCTACGAGCAGTACTTC. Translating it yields CASSLRVRASESYEQYF.

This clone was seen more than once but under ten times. This CDR3 is CASSEGLYPTYEQYF. CDR3 DNA: TGTGCCAGCTCAGAGGGGCTGTATCCTACCTACGAGCAGTACTTC. The chain carries TRBV18 and TRBJ2-7, with D possibly being TRBD1 or TRBD2 (5 bases each). V was trimmed by 5 bases and J by 2 bases, leaving 16 bases between them. The CDR3 consists of 15 residues. CDR1 KGHSH and CDR2 LQKENI come from the germline V gene. Full variable domain (rest looked up from reference TRBV18 and TRBJ2-7): NAGVMQNPRHLVRRRGQEARLRCSPMKGHSHVYWYRQLPEEGLKFMVYLQKENIIDESGMPKERFSAEFPKEGPSILRIQQVVRGDSAAYFCASSEGLYPTYEQYFGPGTRLTVT.

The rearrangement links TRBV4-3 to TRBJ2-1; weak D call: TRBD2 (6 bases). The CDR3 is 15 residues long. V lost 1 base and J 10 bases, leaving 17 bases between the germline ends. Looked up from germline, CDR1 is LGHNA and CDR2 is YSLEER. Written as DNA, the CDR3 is TGCGCCAGCAGCCAAGCCGGGAGTACAACCGGGGAGCAGTTCTTC. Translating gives CASSQAGSTTGEQFF.

The CDR3: CASSHRGQSGYTF. CDR3 sequence (DNA): TGTGCCAGTAGCCACAGGGGGCAGAGTGGCTACACCTTC. The chain carries TRBV19 and TRBJ1-2, with 9 bases identical to TRBD1. Germline values: CDR1 LNHDA, CDR2 SQIVND (reference sequence). The V gene end was trimmed by 6 bases and the J gene end by 7 bases; junction bases not matched to a gene: 6. The CDR3 is 13 residues long.

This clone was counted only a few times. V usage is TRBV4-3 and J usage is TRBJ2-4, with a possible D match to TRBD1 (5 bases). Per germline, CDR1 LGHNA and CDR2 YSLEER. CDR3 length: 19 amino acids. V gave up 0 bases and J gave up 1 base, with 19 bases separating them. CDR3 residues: CASSQDSMLGAGAKNIQYF. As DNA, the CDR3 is TGCGCCAGCAGCCAAGATTCCATGCTAGGGGCCGGGGCCAAAAACATTCAGTACTTC.

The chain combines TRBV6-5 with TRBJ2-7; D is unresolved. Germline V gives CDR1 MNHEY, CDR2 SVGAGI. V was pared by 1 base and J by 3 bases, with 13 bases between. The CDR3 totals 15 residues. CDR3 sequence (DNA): TGTGCCAGCAGTTACTTCACAAGGCCACTCTACGAGCAGTACTTC. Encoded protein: CASSYFTRPLYEQYF.

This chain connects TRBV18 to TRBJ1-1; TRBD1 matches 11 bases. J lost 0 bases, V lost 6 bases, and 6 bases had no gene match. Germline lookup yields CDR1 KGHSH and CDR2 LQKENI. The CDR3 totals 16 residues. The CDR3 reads CASSRTGGSMNTEAFF. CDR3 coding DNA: TGTGCCAGCTCGCGGACAGGGGGCTCTATGAACACTGAAGCTTTCTTT. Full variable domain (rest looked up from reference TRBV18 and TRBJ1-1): NAGVMQNPRHLVRRRGQEARLRCSPMKGHSHVYWYRQLPEEGLKFMVYLQKENIIDESGMPKERFSAEFPKEGPSILRIQQVVRGDSAAYFCASSRTGGSMNTEAFFGQGTRLTVV.

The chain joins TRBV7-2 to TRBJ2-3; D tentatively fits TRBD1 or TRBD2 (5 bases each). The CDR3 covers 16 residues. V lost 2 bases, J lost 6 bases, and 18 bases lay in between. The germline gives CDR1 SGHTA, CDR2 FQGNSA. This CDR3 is CASSLKGPGPGDTQYF. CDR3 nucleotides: TGTGCCAGCAGCTTAAAGGGGCCGGGTCCGGGGGATACGCAGTATTTT.

The CDR3 here is CASSYPVRNSPLHF. The CDR3 nucleotides are TGTGCCAGTAGTTACCCCGTGAGGAATTCACCCCTCCACTTT. The rearrangement uses TRBV19 and TRBJ1-6, with D hard to call. Germline CDR1 is LNHDA and CDR2 is SQIVND (reference sequence). The CDR3 runs to 14 residues. The germline V and J ends were trimmed by 5 bases and 7 bases, with 12 bases remaining between them.

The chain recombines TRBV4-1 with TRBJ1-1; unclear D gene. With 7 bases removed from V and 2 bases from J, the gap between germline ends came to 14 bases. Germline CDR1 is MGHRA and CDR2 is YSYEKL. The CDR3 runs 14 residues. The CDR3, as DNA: TGCGCCAGCACCCCGACACCTATCAACACTGAAGCTTTCTTT. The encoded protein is CASTPTPINTEAFF.

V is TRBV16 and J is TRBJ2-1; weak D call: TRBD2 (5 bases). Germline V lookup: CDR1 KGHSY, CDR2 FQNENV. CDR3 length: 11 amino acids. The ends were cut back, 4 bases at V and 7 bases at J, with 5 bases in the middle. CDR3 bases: TGTGCCAGCAGCCGAGGGAATGAGCAGTTCTTC. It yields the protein CASSRGNEQFF.

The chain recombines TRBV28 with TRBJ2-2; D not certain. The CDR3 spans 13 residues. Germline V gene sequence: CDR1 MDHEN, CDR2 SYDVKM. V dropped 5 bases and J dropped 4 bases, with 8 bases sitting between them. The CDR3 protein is CASSPGGTGELFF. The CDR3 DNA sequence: TGTGCCAGCAGTCCAGGTGGCACCGGGGAGCTGTTTTTT.

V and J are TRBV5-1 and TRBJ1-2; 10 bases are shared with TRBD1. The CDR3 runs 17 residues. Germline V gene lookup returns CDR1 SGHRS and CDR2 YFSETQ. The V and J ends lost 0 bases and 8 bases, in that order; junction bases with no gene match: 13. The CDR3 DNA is TGCGCCAGCAGCTTGGCGGTGACAGGGGGCGCCACGTTAGGCTACACCTTC. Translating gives CASSLAVTGGATLGYTF.

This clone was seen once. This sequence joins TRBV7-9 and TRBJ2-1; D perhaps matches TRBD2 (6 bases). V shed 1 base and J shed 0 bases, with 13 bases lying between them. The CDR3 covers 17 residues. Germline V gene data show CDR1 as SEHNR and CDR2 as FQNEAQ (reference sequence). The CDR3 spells CASSLELALSSYNEQFF. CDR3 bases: TGTGCCAGCAGCTTAGAGCTAGCGTTAAGCTCCTACAATGAGCAGTTCTTC. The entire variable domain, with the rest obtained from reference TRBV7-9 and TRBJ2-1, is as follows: DTGVSQNPRHKITKRGQNVTFRCDPISEHNRLYWYRQTLGQGPEFLTYFQNEAQLEKSRLLSDRFSAERPKGSFSTLEIQRTEQGDSAMYLCASSLELALSSYNEQFFGPGTRLTVL.

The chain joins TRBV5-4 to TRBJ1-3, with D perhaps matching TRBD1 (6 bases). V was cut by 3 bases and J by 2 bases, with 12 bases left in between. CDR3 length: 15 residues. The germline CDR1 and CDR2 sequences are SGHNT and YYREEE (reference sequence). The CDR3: CASSSGEITGNTIYF. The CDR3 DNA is TGTGCCAGCAGCTCAGGGGAAATCACTGGAAACACCATATATTTT.

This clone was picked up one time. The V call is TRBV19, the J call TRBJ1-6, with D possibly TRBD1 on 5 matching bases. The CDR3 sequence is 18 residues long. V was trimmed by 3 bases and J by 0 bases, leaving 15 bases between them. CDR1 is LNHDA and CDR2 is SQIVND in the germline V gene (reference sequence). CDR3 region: CASSISGTASSYNSPLHF. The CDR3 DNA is TGTGCCAGTAGTATTTCCGGGACGGCCAGCTCCTATAATTCACCCCTCCACTTT. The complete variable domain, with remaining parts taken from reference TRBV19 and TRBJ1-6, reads DGGITQSPKYLFRKEGQNVTLSCEQNLNHDAMYWYRQDPGQGLRLIYYSQIVNDFQKGDIAEGYSVSREKKESFPLTVTSAQKNPTAFYLCASSISGTASSYNSPLHFGNGTRLTVT.

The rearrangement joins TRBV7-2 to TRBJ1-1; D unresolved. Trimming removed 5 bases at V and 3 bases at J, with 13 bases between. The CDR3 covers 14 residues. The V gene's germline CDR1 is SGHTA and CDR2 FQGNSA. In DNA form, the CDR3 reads TGTGCCAGCAGCCAGCTCGGCGGGGACACTGAAGCTTTCTTT. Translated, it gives CASSQLGGDTEAFF.

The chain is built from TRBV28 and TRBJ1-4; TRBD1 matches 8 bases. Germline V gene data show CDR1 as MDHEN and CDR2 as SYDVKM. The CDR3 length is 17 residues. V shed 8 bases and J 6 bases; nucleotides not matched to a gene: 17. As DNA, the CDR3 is TGTGCCAGCCTGCGGACAGGGTCAAACCAAGGGGATGAAAAACTGTTTTTT. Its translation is CASLRTGSNQGDEKLFF. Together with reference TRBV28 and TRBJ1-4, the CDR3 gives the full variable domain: DVKVTQSSRYLVKRTGEKVFLECVQDMDHENMFWYRQDPGLGLRLIYFSYDVKMKEKGDIPEGYSVSREKKERFSLILESASTNQTSMYLCASLRTGSNQGDEKLFFGSGTQLSVL.

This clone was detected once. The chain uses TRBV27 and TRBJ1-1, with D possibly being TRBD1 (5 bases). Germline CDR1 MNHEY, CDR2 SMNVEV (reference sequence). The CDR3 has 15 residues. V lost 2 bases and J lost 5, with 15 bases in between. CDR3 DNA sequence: TGTGCCAGCAGTTTAGAGCAGGGCGCGGGAACTGAAGCTTTCTTT. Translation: CASSLEQGAGTEAFF.

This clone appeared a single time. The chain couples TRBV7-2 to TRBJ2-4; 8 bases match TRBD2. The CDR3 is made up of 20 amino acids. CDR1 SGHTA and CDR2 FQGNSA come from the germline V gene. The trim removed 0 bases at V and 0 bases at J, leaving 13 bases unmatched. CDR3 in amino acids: CASSLAGRGDPVPAKNIQYF. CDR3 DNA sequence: TGTGCCAGCAGCTTAGCGGGGCGGGGGGACCCCGTTCCAGCCAAAAACATTCAGTACTTC.

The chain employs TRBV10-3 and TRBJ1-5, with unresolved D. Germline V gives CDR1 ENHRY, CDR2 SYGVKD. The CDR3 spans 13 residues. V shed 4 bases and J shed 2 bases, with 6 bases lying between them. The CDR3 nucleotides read TGTGCCATCAGTGCAGTAGGCAATCAGCCCCAGCATTTT. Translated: CAISAVGNQPQHF.

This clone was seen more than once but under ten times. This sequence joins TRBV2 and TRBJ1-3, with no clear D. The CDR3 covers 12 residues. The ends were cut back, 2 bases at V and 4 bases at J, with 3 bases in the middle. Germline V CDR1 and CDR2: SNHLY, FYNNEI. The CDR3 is CASSENGNTIYF. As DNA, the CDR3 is TGTGCCAGCAGTGAAAACGGAAACACCATATATTTT.

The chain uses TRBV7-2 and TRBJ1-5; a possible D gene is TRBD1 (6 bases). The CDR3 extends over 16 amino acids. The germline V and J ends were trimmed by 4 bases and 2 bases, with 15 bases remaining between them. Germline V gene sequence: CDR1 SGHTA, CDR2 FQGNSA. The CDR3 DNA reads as TGTGCCAGCAGCTCCGTGGCAGGGGTAGGCAATCAGCCCCAGCATTTT. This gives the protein CASSSVAGVGNQPQHF. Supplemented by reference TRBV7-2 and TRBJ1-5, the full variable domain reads GAGVSQSPSNKVTEKGKDVELRCDPISGHTALYWYRQSLGQGLEFLIYFQGNSAPDKSGLPSDRFSAERTGGSVSTLTIQRTQQEDSAVYLCASSSVAGVGNQPQHFGDGTRLSIL.